The present T cell receptor beta chain was sequenced within a study of blood T cell repertoires in COVID-19. Study details: Italy, Spain and the United States were the sources of the convalescent and acute COVID-19 samples.

This CDR3 has 15 residues. Germline V lookup: CDR1 LNHNV, CDR2 YYDKDF (reference sequence). The V gene lost 0 bases and the J gene lost 3 bases, with 12 bases spanning the gap. Per the study methods: From reference gene primer amplification, estimates of nucleated cell counts were derived. Only in-frame clones appear in the TCRdb table, and some are missing; sequencing was by immunoSEQ multiplex PCR. V, J and clone size are taken as reported in that table, and D and trimming were inferred from the DNA itself. The table includes about 190,000 clones, under 80% detected once. Material: peripheral blood. J is TRBJ2-7 and V is TRBV15, with D tentatively TRBD1 (5 bases). The sequence came from a man aged 50 to 60 who had recovered from COVID-19. In DNA, the CDR3 is TGTGCCACCAGCAGAGATGTGACAGTAGGCTACGAGCAGTACTTC. It encodes CATSRDVTVGYEQYF.